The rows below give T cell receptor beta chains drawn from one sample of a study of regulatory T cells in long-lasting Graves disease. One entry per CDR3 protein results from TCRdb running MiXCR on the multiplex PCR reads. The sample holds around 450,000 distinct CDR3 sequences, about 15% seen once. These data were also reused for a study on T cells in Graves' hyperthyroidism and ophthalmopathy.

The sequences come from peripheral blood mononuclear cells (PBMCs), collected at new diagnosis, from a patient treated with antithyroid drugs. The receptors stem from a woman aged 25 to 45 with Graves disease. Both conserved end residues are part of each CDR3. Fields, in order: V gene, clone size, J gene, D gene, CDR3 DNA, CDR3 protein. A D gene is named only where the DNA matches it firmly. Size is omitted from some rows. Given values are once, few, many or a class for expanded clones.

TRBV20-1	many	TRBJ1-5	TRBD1	TGCAGTGCAATATCTAGACAGGGACTTAATAGCAATCAGCCCCAGCATTTT	CSAISRQGLNSNQPQHF
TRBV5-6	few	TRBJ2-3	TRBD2	TGTGCCAGCAGACTTGGGACTAGCGGGAGAATCCATACGCAGTATTTT	CASRLGTSGRIHTQYF
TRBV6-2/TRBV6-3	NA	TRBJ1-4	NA	TGTGCCAGCAGTTACCCAGGGACCTTTAATGAAAAACTGTTTTTT	CASSYPGTFNEKLFF
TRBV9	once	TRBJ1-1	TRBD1	TGTGCCAGCAGCGTGACAGGGTCTGGAGCTTTCTTT	CASSVTGSGAFF
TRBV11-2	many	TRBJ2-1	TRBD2	TGTGCCAGCAGCTCCACCTCGCTAGCGGGAGGGTTGTACAATGAGCAGTTCTTC	CASSSTSLAGGLYNEQFF
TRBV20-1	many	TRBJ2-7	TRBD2	TGCAGTGCTAGAGAAGGGACTATCCTTGGGGTGCAGTACTTC	CSAREGTILGVQYF
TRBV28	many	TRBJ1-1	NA	TGTGCCAGCAGTTTATACAGGGAGAACACTGAAGCTTTCTTT	CASSLYRENTEAFF
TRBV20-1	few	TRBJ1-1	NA	TGTAGTGCAACTGGGGGAGACACTGAAGCTTTCTTT	CSATGGDTEAFF
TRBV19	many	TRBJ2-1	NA	TGTGCCAGTAGTATGTGGGAAAGCTCCTACAATGAGCAGTTCTTC	CASSMWESSYNEQFF
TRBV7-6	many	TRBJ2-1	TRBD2	TGTGCCAGCAGCGTTAGCGGGAGCCACAATGAGCAGTTCTTC	CASSVSGSHNEQFF
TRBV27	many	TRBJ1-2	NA	TGTGCCAGCTCCTTACGGCCACGAATTTATGGCTACACCTTC	CASSLRPRIYGYTF
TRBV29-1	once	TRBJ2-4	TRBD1	TGCAGCGTTATTGACAGGGATGGGAACATTCAGTACTTC	CSVIDRDGNIQYF
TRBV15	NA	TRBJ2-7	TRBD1	TGTGCCACCAGCAGAATGGGGACAGGGGGAGGCTACGAGCAGTACTTC	CATSRMGTGGGYEQYF
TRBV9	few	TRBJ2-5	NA	TGTGCCAGCAGCGTAGAGGCAGGGACAGAGACCCAGTACTTC	CASSVEAGTETQYF
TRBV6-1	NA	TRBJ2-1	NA	TGTGCCAGCACGAGCGGAGCTCAGCAGTTCTTC	CASTSGAQQFF
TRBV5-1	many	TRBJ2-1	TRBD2	TGCGCCAGCAGCTTGAGGACTAGCGGGAGGATAGTCTCCTACAATGAGCAGTTCTTC	CASSLRTSGRIVSYNEQFF
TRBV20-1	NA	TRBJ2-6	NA	TGCAGTGCCTCACAAACGGGCTCTGGGGCCAACGTCCTGACTTTC	CSASQTGSGANVLTF
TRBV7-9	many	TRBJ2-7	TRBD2	TGTGCCAGCAGCCCACTAGCGGGAGGAGCGGAGCAGTACTTC	CASSPLAGGAEQYF
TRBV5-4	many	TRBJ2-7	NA	TGTGCCAGCAGCTTTCCCCAGGGGTCCCACTACGAGCAGTACTTC	CASSFPQGSHYEQYF
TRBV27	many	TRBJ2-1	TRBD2	TGTGCCAGCAGTTTTTCCAGCGGGAGCTCCTACAATGAGCAGTTCTTC	CASSFSSGSSYNEQFF